This T cell receptor beta chain was sequenced for a study of blood T cell repertoires in COVID-19. Study-level background: Acute and convalescent COVID-19 specimens originated in the United States, Italy and Spain. PBMCs, B-cell-depleted T cells, or T cells provided the cDNA or gDNA that made up the material.

CDR3 length: 16 amino acids. Trimming pared 1 base from V and 7 bases from J, leaving 15 bases between. Germline V gene data show CDR1 as SGHNT and CDR2 as YYREEE (reference sequence). Original processing notes: Using reference gene primer amplification, nucleated cell counts were estimated. Sequenced by immunoSEQ multiplex PCR; TCRdb stores in-frame clones only, minus some. Clone size and the V and J calls come from that table; the DNA yielded D and trimming. The sample has about 71,000 clones, roughly 89% seen once; the top ten hold 8% to 10%. The TCR sequence derives from a man between 50 and 59 years old with active COVID-19. V and J are TRBV5-4 and TRBJ1-6, with D maybe TRBD1 (5 bases). Sequenced input: peripheral blood. The CDR3 spells CASSLFSGLGNSPLHF. CDR3 in DNA: TGTGCCAGCAGCTTGTTTTCAGGGCTCGGAAATTCACCCCTCCACTTT.